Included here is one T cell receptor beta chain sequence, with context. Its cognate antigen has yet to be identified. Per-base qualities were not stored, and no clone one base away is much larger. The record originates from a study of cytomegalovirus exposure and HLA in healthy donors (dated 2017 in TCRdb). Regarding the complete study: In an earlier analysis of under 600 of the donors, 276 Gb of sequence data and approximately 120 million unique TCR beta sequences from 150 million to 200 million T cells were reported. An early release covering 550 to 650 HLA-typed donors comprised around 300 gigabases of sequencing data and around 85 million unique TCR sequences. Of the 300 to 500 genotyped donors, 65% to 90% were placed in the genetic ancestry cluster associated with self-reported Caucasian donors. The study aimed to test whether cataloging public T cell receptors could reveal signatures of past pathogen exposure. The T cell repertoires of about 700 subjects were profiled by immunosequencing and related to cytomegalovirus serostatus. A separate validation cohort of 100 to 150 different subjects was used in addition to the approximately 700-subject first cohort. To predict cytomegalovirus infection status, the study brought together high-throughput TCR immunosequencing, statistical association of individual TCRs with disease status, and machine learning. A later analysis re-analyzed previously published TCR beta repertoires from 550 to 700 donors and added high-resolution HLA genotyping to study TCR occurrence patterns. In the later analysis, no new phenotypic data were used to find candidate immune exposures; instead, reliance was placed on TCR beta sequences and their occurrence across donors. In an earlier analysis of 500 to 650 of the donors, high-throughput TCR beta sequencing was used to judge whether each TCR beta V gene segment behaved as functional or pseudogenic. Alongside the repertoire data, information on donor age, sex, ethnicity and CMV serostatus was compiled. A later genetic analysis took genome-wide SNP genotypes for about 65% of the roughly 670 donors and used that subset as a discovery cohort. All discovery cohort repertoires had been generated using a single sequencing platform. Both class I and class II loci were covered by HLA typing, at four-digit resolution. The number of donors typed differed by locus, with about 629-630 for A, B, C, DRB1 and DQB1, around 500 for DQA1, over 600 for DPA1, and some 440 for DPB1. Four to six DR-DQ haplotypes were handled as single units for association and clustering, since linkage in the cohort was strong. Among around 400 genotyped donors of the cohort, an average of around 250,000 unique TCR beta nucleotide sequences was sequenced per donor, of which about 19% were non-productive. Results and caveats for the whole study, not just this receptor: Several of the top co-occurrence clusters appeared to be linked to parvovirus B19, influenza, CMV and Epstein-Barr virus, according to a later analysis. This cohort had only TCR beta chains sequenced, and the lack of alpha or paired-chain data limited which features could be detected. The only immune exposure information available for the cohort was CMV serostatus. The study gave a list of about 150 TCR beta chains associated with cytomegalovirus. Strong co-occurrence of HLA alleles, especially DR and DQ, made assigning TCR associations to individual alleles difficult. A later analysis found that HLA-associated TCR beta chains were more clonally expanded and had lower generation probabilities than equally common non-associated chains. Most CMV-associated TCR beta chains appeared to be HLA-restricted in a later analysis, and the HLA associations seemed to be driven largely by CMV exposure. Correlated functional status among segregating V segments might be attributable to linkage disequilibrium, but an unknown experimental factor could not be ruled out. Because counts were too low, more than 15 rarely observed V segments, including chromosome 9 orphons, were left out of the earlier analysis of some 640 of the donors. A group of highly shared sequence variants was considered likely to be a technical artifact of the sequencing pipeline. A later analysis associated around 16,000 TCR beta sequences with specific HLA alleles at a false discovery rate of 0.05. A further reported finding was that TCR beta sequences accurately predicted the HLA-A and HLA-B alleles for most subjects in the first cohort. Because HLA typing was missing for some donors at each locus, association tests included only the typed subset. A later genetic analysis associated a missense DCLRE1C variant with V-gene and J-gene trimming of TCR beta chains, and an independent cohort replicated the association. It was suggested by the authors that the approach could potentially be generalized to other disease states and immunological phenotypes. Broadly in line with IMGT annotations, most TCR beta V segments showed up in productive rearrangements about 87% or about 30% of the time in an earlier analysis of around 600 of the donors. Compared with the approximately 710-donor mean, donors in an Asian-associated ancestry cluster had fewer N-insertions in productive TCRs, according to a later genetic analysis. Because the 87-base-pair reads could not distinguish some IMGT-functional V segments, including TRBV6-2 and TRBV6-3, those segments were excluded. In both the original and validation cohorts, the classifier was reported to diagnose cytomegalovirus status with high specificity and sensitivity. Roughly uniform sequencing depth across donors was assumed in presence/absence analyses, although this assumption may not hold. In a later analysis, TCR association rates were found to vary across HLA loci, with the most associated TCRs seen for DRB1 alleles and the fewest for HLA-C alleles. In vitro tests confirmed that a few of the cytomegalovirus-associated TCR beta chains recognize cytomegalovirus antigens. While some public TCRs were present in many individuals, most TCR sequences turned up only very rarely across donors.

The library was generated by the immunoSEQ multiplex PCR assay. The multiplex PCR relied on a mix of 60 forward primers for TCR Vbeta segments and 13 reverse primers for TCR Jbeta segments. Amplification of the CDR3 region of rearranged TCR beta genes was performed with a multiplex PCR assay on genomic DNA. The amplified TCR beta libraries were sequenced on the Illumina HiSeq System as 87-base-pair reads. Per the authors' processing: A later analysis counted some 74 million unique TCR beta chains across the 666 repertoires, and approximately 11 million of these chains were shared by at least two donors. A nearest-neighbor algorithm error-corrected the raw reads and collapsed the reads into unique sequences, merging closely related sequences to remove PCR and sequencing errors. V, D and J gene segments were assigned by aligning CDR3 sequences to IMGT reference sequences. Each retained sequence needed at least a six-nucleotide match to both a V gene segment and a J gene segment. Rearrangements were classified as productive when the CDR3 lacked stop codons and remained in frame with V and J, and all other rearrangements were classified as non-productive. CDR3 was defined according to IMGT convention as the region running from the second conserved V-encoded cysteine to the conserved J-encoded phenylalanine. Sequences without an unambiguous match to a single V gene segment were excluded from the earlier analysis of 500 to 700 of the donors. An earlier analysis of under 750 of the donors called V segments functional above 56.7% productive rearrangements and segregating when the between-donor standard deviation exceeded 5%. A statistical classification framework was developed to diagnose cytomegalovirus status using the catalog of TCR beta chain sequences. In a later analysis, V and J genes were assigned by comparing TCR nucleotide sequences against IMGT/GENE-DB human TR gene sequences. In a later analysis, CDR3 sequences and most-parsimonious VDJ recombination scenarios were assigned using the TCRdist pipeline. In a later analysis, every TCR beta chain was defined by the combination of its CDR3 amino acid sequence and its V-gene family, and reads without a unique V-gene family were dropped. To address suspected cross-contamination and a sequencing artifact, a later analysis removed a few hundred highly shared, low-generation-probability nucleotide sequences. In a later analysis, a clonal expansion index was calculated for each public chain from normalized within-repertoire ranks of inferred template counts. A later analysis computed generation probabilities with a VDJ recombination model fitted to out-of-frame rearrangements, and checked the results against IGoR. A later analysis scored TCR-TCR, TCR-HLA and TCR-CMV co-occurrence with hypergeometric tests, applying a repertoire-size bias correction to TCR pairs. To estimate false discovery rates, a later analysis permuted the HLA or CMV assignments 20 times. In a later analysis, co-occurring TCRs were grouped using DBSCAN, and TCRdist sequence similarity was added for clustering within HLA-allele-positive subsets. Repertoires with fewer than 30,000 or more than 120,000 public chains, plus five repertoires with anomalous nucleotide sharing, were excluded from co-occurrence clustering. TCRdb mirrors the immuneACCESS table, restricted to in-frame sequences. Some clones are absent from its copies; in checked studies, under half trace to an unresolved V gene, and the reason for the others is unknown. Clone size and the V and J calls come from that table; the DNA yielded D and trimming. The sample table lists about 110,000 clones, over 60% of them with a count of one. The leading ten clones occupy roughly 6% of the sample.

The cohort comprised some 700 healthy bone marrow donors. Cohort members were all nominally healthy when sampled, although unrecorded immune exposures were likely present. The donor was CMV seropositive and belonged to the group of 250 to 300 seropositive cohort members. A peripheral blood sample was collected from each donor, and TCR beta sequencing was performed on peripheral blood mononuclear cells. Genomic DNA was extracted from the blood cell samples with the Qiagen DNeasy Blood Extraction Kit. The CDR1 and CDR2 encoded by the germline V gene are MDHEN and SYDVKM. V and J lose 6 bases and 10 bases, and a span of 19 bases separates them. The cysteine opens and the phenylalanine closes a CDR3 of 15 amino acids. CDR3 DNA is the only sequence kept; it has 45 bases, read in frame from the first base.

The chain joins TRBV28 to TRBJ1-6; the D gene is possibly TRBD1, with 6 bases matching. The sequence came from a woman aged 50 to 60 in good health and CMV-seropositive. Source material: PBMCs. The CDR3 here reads CASRSNQGTGSPLHF. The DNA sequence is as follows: TGTGCCAGCAGATCCAACCAGGGGACGGGATCACCCCTCCACTTT.